Detailed here is one T cell receptor (beta chain). What it binds is unknown. These data are taken from a study of CD8 T cells in ankylosing spondylitis. General study points: A CD8+ phenotype characterized the disease-linked clones, which were relatively rare in peripheral blood. Blood from ankylosing spondylitis patients appeared to carry a characteristic roughly eight-variant TCR beta motif. Matched ankylosing spondylitis synovial fluid reportedly showed significant enrichment of disease-linked clones.

By quantitative 5'-RACE with molecular barcodes, the TCR beta libraries were made. TCRdb passed the 5' RACE reads through MiXCR, listing each CDR3 protein once. The sample contains around 120,000 distinct CDR3 sequences, 24% of which appear only once. J was trimmed by 2 bases and V by 4 bases; bases with no gene match: 11. The germline V gene encodes CDR1 SGHVS and CDR2 FNYEAQ. CDR3 length: 16 amino acids. The chain joins TRBV7-6 to TRBJ2-7, with TRBD1 matching 7 bases. The receptor was isolated from a male donor with ankylosing spondylitis. The source material was synovial fluid, either unsorted or a sorted T cell fraction (not recorded which). The CDR3 DNA reads TGTGCCAGCAGCTCTACTACCGGGACAGCTACCTACGAGCAGTACTTC. Amino acid sequence: CASSSTTGTATYEQYF.